This entry is about one T cell receptor (beta chain). What it binds is unknown. Genomic DNA was employed as the template in profiling TCR beta VDJ and CDR3. TCRdb redid the calling of the reads with MiXCR, one entry per CDR3 protein. Of more than 150,000 distinct CDR3 sequences listed, roughly half are singletons. This sample was taken from a study of CD8+CD57+ T cells in acquired aplastic anemia. Turning to the study itself: The study obtained an average of around 2.9 ug of DNA from sorted CD4+ and CD8+ cells. General observations from the study: Patients shared approximately 30 CD8+ CDR3 sequences with controls.

Trimming shortened V by 5 bases and J by 2 bases, and 17 bases separated the two germline ends. Germline CDR1 is SGHRS and CDR2 is YFSETQ. This CDR3 comprises 15 residues. Patients selected for sequencing had displayed CD8+CD57+ cell expansion by flow cytometry. Every patient was diagnosed with severe acquired aplastic anemia. Receipt of therapy had not occurred in any patient by the time of blood sampling. Sequenced sample: sorted CD4+, CD8+, or CD8+CD57+ T cells (not recorded which) from PBMCs. The chain carries TRBV5-1 and TRBJ2-7; TRBD2 is a possible D gene (5 bases). This clonotype was obtained from a human donor with aplastic anemia. CDR3 in DNA: TGCGCCAGCAGTCAACAATGGACGGGGACCTACGAGCAGTACTTC. It translates to CASSQQWTGTYEQYF.